The rows below give T cell receptor beta chains drawn from one sample of a study of blood T cell repertoires in COVID-19. This table comes from immunoSEQ multiplex PCR, and its TCRdb copy is limited to in-frame clones, with some not included. The table shows approximately 170,000 clones, with about 88% occurring only once. Sequencing used PBMCs or T cells enriched from blood (not recorded which). The origin of the receptors is a woman aged 18-35 years who had recovered from COVID-19. Both conserved end residues are part of each CDR3. D genes are given only for firm matches. Expanded clones are given a class, and other clones once, few, many or no size at all.

clone size	D gene	V gene	J gene	CDR3 protein	CDR3 DNA
.	TRBD1	TRBV6-4	TRBJ2-3	CASSDSGQGLNTQYF	TGTGCCAGCAGTGACTCCGGACAGGGTTTGAATACGCAGTATTTT
once	.	TRBV24-1	TRBJ1-5	CATSDRGGVGPQHF	TGTGCCACCAGTGATCGAGGGGGGGTGGGGCCCCAGCATTTT
once	TRBD1	TRBV25-1	TRBJ2-2	CASSESGRGRTGELFF	TGTGCCAGCAGTGAATCGGGTAGGGGGCGGACCGGGGAGCTGTTTTTT
.	.	TRBV18	TRBJ1-5	CASSPTLQDNQPQHF	TGTGCCAGCTCACCAACGCTACAGGACAATCAGCCCCAGCATTTT
.	TRBD1	TRBV7-2	TRBJ2-1	CASSLAPGQGYSYNEQFF	TGTGCCAGCAGCTTAGCCCCGGGACAGGGGTACTCCTACAATGAGCAGTTCTTC
.	TRBD1	TRBV2	TRBJ1-6	CASSGQGSGNSPLHF	TGTGCCAGCAGTGGACAGGGTAGTGGTAATTCACCCCTCCACTTT
.	TRBD2	TRBV5-1	TRBJ2-5	CASSYTGTSEGAQYF	TGCGCCAGCAGCTACACCGGGACTAGCGAAGGGGCCCAGTACTTC
.	.	TRBV12-1	TRBJ2-2	CASSFANRGLGTGELFF	TGTGCCAGCAGCTTTGCCAACAGGGGACTGGGCACCGGGGAGCTGTTTTTT
once	.	TRBV30	TRBJ1-3	CAWSDLGNTIYF	TGTGCCTGGAGTGATCTGGGAAACACCATATATTTT
.	.	TRBV5-4	TRBJ1-4	CASSLSTGRAEKLFF	TGTGCCAGCAGCTTGAGTACAGGGAGGGCTGAAAAACTGTTTTTT
once	.	TRBV25-1	TRBJ2-5	CASSEADKGQNF	TGTGCCAGCAGTGAGGCGGACAAGGGGCAAAACTTC
.	.	TRBV28	TRBJ1-4	CASTTTGLNEKLFF	TGTGCCAGCACCACCACAGGGCTTAATGAAAAACTGTTTTTT
.	TRBD2	TRBV19	TRBJ2-1	CASSQLAGANNEQFF	TGTGCCAGTAGTCAACTAGCGGGAGCCAACAATGAGCAGTTCTTC
.	TRBD1	TRBV5-4	TRBJ2-7	CASSSRTGRYEQYF	TGTGCCAGCAGCTCCAGGACAGGGAGATACGAGCAGTACTTC
.	.	TRBV10-3	TRBJ1-1	CAISVRDKNTEAFF	TGTGCCATCAGTGTCCGGGACAAGAACACTGAAGCTTTCTTT
.	TRBD1	TRBV19	TRBJ1-1	CASRGDRVNTEAFF	TGTGCCAGTAGGGGGGACAGAGTGAACACTGAAGCTTTCTTT
.	.	TRBV6-5	TRBJ2-5	CASARGGAETQYF	TGTGCCAGCGCGAGGGGAGGTGCGGAGACCCAGTACTTC
.	.	TRBV7-9	TRBJ1-6	CASSLGVQSPLHF	TGTGCCAGCAGCCTCGGTGTCCAATCACCCCTCCACTTT
.	TRBD1	TRBV5-1	TRBJ2-5	CASSLASGTGQETQYF	TGCGCCAGCAGCTTGGCTTCCGGGACAGGGCAAGAGACCCAGTACTTC
.	.	TRBV20-1	TRBJ1-2	CSATGEGYTF	TGCAGTGCTACAGGGGAAGGCTACACCTTC
.	TRBD1	TRBV6-5	TRBJ1-1	CASSPRQGYDTEAFF	TGTGCCAGCAGTCCGAGACAGGGTTACGACACTGAAGCTTTCTTT
.	TRBD1	TRBV4-2	TRBJ1-2	CASSQDRGQGSNNYGYTF	TGTGCCAGCAGCCAAGATCGAGGACAGGGATCCAATAACTATGGCTACACCTTC
.	TRBD1	TRBV30	TRBJ2-7	CAWVTGNEQYF	TGTGCCTGGGTGACAGGGAACGAGCAGTACTTC
once	TRBD1	TRBV11-2	TRBJ2-3	CASSLVGTGGEGRGNTQYF	TGTGCCAGCAGCTTAGTGGGGACAGGGGGCGAGGGTAGAGGAAATACGCAGTATTTT
.	TRBD1	TRBV3-1/TRBV3-2	TRBJ1-1	CASSTMGRDVKKGANTEAFF	TGTGCCAGCAGCACGATGGGTAGGGATGTCAAAAAGGGGGCGAACACTGAAGCTTTCTTT
.	TRBD1	TRBV7-3	TRBJ1-2	CASSLKGQGLGGYTF	TGTGCCAGCAGCTTAAAGGGACAGGGGCTCGGTGGCTACACCTTC
.	TRBD1	TRBV5-4	TRBJ2-7	CASSTSGRGLDEQYF	TGTGCCAGCAGCACCTCGGGTAGGGGGCTGGACGAGCAGTACTTC
.	.	TRBV21-1	TRBJ2-6	CASSEQGPGANVLTF	TGTGCCAGCAGCGAACAGGGACCCGGGGCCAACGTCCTGACTTTC
.	.	TRBV12-2	TRBJ1-2	CASRLGRDRGSYGYTF	TGTGCAAGTCGCTTAGGCCGGGACAGGGGAAGCTATGGCTACACCTTC
.	.	TRBV5-6	TRBJ2-7	CASSLSIYEQYF	TGTGCCAGCAGCTTGTCTATCTACGAGCAGTACTTC
few	.	TRBV29-1	TRBJ2-7	CSARAYEQYF	TGCAGCGCCCGCGCCTACGAGCAGTACTTC
.	TRBD1	TRBV2	TRBJ1-2	CASSDRTGGYGYTF	TGTGCCAGCAGTGACCGCACAGGGGGGTATGGCTACACCTTC
.	.	TRBV4-2	TRBJ2-2	CASNYGGRENTGELFF	TGTGCCAGCAACTACGGCGGGCGGGAGAACACCGGGGAGCTGTTTTTT
.	TRBD1	TRBV28	TRBJ1-1	CASKMDRENTEAFF	TGTGCCAGCAAGATGGACAGGGAGAACACTGAAGCTTTCTTT
.	.	TRBV28	TRBJ1-2	CASSLQGTNYGYTF	TGTGCCAGCAGTTTACAGGGGACTAACTATGGCTACACCTTC
.	.	TRBV3-1/TRBV3-2	TRBJ2-7	CASSQDFTGIHF	TGTGCCAGCAGCCAAGATTTCACCGGGATACACTTC
.	TRBD1	TRBV5-1	TRBJ1-1	CASSSAQGVGEAFF	TGCGCCAGCAGCTCGGCCCAGGGGGTTGGTGAAGCTTTCTTT
once	TRBD1	TRBV27	TRBJ1-1	CASSFGDSNTEAFF	TGTGCCAGCAGTTTTGGGGACAGCAACACTGAAGCTTTCTTT
.	TRBD2	TRBV5-1	TRBJ2-5	CASSLGLAGMETQYF	TGCGCCAGCAGCTTGGGGCTAGCGGGAATGGAGACCCAGTACTTC
once	.	TRBV28	TRBJ2-3	CASNPGWRTDTQYF	TGTGCCAGCAATCCCGGGTGGCGCACAGATACGCAGTATTTT
.	.	TRBV28	TRBJ1-2	CASSLSGGEWYGYTF	TGTGCCAGCAGTTTATCGGGGGGCGAGTGGTATGGCTACACCTTC
once	TRBD2	TRBV15	TRBJ2-1	CATSRLRTSGGRNEQFF	TGTGCCACCAGCAGACTCCGGACTAGCGGAGGGCGCAATGAGCAGTTCTTC
.	TRBD1	TRBV18	TRBJ2-6	CASSPSSPGTGYLGANVLTF	TGTGCCAGCTCACCTTCTTCACCCGGGACAGGGTATCTTGGGGCCAACGTCCTGACTTTC
.	TRBD2	TRBV7-3	TRBJ2-1	CASSLGTSGRDEQFF	TGTGCCAGCAGCCTAGGGACTAGCGGGAGAGATGAGCAGTTCTTC
.	.	TRBV28	TRBJ1-2	CASSSRGWGYTF	TGTGCCAGCAGTTCCCGGGGGTGGGGCTACACCTTC
.	TRBD2	TRBV12-5	TRBJ2-2	CASGTGLALSGELFF	TGTGCTAGTGGTACGGGACTAGCCTTGAGCGGGGAGCTGTTTTTT
.	.	TRBV2	TRBJ2-7	CASNQNNEQYF	TGTGCCAGCAACCAAAACAACGAGCAGTACTTC
.	.	TRBV7-6	TRBJ2-1	CASRLGNEQFF	TGTGCCAGCAGACTAGGGAATGAGCAGTTCTTC
once	TRBD2	TRBV19	TRBJ2-7	CARRGTRKTYEQYF	TGTGCCAGGCGAGGGACTAGGAAAACCTACGAGCAGTACTTC
.	.	TRBV2	TRBJ1-5	CASSEAQTVNQPQHF	TGTGCCAGCAGTGAAGCGCAGACAGTTAATCAGCCCCAGCATTTT
.	.	TRBV21-1	TRBJ2-5	CASSGTGQETQYF	TGTGCCAGCAGCGGGACAGGGCAAGAGACCCAGTACTTC
.	.	TRBV10-3	TRBJ1-1	CAISGTGEDEAFF	TGTGCCATCAGTGGGACGGGGGAGGATGAAGCTTTCTTT
.	TRBD1	TRBV6-5	TRBJ1-3	CASSLTGGEDTIYF	TGTGCCAGCAGCCTCACAGGGGGCGAGGACACCATATATTTT